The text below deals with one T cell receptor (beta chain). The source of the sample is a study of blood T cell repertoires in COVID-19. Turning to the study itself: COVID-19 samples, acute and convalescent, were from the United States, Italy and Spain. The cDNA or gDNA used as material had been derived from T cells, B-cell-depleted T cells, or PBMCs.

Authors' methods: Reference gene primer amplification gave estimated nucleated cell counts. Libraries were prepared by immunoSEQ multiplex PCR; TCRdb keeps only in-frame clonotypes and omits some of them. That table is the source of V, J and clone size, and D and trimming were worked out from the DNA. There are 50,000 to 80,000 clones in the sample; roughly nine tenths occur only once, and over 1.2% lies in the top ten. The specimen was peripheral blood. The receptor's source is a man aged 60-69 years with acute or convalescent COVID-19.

This CDR3 reads CASGYPGTSSRDEQFF. The CDR3, as DNA: TGTGCCAGCGGATACCCTGGGACTAGCTCACGGGATGAGCAGTTCTTC. V is TRBV2 and J is TRBJ2-1; 9 nucleotides agree with TRBD2. V trimming: 8 bases; J trimming: 8 bases; junction bases outside the gene matches: 16. The length of the CDR3 is 16 residues. The germline V gene has CDR1 SNHLY and CDR2 FYNNEI.